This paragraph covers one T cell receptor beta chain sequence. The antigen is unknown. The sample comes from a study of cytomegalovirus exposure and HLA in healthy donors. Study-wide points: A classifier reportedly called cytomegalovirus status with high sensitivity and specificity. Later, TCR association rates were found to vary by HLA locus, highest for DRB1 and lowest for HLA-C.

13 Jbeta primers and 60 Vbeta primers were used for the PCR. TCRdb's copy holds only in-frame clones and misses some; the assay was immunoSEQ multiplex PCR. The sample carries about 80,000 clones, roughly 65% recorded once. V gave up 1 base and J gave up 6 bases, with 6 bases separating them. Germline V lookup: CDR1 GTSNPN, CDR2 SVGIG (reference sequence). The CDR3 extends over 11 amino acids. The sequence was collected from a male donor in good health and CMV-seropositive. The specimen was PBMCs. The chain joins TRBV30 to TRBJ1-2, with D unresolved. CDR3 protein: CAWSGLNGYTF. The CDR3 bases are TGTGCCTGGAGTGGGCTGAATGGCTACACCTTC.